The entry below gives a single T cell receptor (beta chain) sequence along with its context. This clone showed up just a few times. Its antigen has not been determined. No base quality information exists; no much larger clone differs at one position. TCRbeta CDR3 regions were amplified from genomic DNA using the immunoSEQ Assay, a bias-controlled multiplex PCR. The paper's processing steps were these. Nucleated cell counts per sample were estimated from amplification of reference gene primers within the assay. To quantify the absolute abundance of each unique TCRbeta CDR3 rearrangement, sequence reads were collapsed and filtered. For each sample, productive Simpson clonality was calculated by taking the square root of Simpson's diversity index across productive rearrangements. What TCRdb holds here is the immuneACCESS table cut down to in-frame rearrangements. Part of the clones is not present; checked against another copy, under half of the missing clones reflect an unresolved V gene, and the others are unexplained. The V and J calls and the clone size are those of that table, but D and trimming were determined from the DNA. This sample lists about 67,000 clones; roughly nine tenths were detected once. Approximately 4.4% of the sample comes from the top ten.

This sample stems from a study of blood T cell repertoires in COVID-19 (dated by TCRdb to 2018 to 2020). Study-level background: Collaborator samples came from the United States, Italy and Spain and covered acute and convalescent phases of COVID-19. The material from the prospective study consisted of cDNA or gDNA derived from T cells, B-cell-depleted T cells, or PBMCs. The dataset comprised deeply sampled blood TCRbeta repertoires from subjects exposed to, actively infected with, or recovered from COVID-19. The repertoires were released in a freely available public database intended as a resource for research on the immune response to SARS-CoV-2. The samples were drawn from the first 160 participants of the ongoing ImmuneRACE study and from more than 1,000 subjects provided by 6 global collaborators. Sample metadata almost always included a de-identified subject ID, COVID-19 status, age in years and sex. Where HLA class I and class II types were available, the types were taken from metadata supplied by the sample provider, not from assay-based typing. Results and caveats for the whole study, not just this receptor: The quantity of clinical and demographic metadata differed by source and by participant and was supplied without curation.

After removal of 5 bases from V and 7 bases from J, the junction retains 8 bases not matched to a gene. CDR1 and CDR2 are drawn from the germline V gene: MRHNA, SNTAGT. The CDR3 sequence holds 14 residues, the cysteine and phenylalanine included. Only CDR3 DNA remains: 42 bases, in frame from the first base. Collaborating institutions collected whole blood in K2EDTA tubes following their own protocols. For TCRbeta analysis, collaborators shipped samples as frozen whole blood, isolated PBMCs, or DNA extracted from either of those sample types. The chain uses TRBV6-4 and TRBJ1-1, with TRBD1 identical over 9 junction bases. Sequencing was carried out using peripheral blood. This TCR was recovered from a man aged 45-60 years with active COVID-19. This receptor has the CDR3 CASSPLPGQGEAFF. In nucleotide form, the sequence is TGTGCCAGCAGTCCACTGCCGGGACAGGGTGAAGCTTTCTTT.